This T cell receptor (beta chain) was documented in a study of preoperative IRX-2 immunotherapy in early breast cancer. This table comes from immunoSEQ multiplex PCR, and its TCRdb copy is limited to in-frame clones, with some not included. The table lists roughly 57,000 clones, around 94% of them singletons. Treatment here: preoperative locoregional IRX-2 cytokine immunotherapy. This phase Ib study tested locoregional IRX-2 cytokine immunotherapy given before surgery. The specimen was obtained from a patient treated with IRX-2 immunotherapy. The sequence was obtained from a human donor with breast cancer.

DNA for the CDR3: TGTGCCAGCACCGGACAGCCTAGCACAGATACGCAGTATTTT. Protein: CASTGQPSTDTQYF. V usage is TRBV9 and J usage is TRBJ2-3, with D perhaps matching TRBD1 (6 bases). Germline CDR1 reads SGDLS; CDR2 reads YYNGEE. V was cut by 6 bases and J by 0 bases, with 11 bases left in between. This CDR3 is 14 amino acids long.